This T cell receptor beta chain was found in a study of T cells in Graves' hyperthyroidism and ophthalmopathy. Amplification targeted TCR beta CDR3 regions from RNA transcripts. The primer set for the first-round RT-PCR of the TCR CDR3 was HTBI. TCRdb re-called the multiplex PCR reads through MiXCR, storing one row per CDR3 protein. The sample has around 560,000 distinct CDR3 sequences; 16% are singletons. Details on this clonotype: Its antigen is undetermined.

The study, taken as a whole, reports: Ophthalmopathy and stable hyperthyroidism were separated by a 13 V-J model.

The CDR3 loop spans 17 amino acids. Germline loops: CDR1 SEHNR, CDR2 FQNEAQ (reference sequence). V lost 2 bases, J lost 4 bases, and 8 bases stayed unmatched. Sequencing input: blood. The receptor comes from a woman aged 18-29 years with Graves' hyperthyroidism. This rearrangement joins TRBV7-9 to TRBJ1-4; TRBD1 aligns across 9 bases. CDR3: CASSLKGTGSRNEKLFF. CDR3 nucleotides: TGTGCCAGCAGCTTAAAAGGGACAGGGAGTCGTAATGAAAAACTGTTTTTT.